The rows below give T cell receptor beta chains drawn from one sample of a study of T cell repertoires in cytomegalovirus infection. TCRdb re-analysed the reads in MiXCR, keeping a single row per CDR3 protein. This sample yields some 940,000 distinct CDR3 sequences, of which approximately 31% are seen a single time; roughly 13% belongs to the top ten. The antigens for these receptors are not known. This specimen consisted of cultured CD8+ T cells from PBMCs, obtained from culture after CMV antigen stimulation. These receptors originate from a human donor in good health (CMV status not recorded). Some clones in this sample may be carry-over from other donors' samples. Each CDR3 is given with its conserved first and last residue. D genes are given only for firm matches. Size values are once, few and many counts, or a class for expanded clones, and some rows have none.

abundance: -
d_gene: -
v_gene: TRBV12-5
j_gene: TRBJ1-1
CDR3nt: TGTGCTAGTGGTCTCCCCGGGGGGAACACTGAAGCTTTCTTT
CDR3aa: CASGLPGGNTEAFF

abundance: -
d_gene: TRBD1
v_gene: TRBV7-6
j_gene: TRBJ1-1
CDR3nt: TGTGCCAGCAGCCAGGGGACAGGGCCGGGTACTGAAGCTTTCTTT
CDR3aa: CASSQGTGPGTEAFF

abundance: few
d_gene: TRBD2
v_gene: TRBV4-3
j_gene: TRBJ2-3
CDR3nt: TGCGCCAGCAGCCAAGAGGTAGCGGGGGGTAGCACAGATACGCAGTATTTT
CDR3aa: CASSQEVAGGSTDTQYF

abundance: -
d_gene: -
v_gene: TRBV7-9
j_gene: TRBJ1-2
CDR3nt: TGTGCCAGCAGCTTCGATACAGGGTGGGATGGCTACACCTTC
CDR3aa: CASSFDTGWDGYTF

abundance: few
d_gene: -
v_gene: TRBV7-9
j_gene: TRBJ1-1
CDR3nt: TGTGCCAGCAGCTTAAGAGAAAAAGAGAACACTGAAGCTTTCTTT
CDR3aa: CASSLREKENTEAFF

abundance: -
d_gene: -
v_gene: TRBV6-2/TRBV6-3
j_gene: TRBJ1-2
CDR3nt: TGTGCCAGCAGTTTGACGGTCCCGAATGGCTACACCTTC
CDR3aa: CASSLTVPNGYTF

abundance: -
d_gene: TRBD1
v_gene: TRBV28
j_gene: TRBJ1-1
CDR3nt: TGTGCCAGCAGTTTAAAGGGGGCAACGATGAACACTGAAGCTTTCTTT
CDR3aa: CASSLKGATMNTEAFF

abundance: -
d_gene: TRBD2
v_gene: TRBV29-1
j_gene: TRBJ2-1
CDR3nt: TGCAGCGTTCAGGGAGGGGTTTTGGATGAGCAGTTCTTC
CDR3aa: CSVQGGVLDEQFF

abundance: -
d_gene: -
v_gene: TRBV4-1
j_gene: TRBJ2-3
CDR3nt: TGCGCCAGCAGCCAAGAAGGCGGGACCGCCGCGGATACGCAGTATTTT
CDR3aa: CASSQEGGTAADTQYF

abundance: once
d_gene: -
v_gene: TRBV14
j_gene: TRBJ1-6
CDR3nt: TGTGCCAGCAGCTTGCTAGTCCTAAATTCACCCCTCCACTTT
CDR3aa: CASSLLVLNSPLHF

abundance: -
d_gene: -
v_gene: TRBV6-2/TRBV6-3
j_gene: TRBJ2-3
CDR3nt: TGTGCCAGTTCCCCGGGACCGCTGCAGTATTTT
CDR3aa: CASSPGPLQYF

abundance: -
d_gene: -
v_gene: TRBV6-6
j_gene: TRBJ1-1
CDR3nt: TGTGCCAGCAGCTCAATTGGGGGTGGGCGGAACACTGAAGCTTTCTTT
CDR3aa: CASSSIGGGRNTEAFF

abundance: few
d_gene: -
v_gene: TRBV7-8
j_gene: TRBJ2-4
CDR3nt: TGTGCCAGCAGTTCCGGCGGGGTTCAAGCCAAAAACATTCAGTACTTC
CDR3aa: CASSSGGVQAKNIQYF

abundance: few
d_gene: TRBD1
v_gene: TRBV7-9
j_gene: TRBJ1-6
CDR3nt: TGTGCCAGCAGCTTTGTGACAGGGGGCGATTCACCCCTCCACTTT
CDR3aa: CASSFVTGGDSPLHF

abundance: few
d_gene: -
v_gene: TRBV20-1
j_gene: TRBJ1-6
CDR3nt: TGCAGTGCTAGAGATTGGGGTAGGGAGGGGGTCGGCTCACCCCTCCACTTT
CDR3aa: CSARDWGREGVGSPLHF

abundance: -
d_gene: -
v_gene: TRBV5-1
j_gene: TRBJ2-1
CDR3nt: TGCGCCAGCCAGTGGGGAACTGAGCAGTTCTTC
CDR3aa: CASQWGTEQFF

abundance: -
d_gene: -
v_gene: TRBV4-2
j_gene: TRBJ2-7
CDR3nt: TGTGTCAGCAGCCAAGAAATACAGGGTTACGAGCAGTACTTC
CDR3aa: CVSSQEIQGYEQYF

abundance: few
d_gene: TRBD2
v_gene: TRBV2
j_gene: TRBJ2-1
CDR3nt: TGTGCCAGCAGTGGGTCCGGGGAGTCCCGACTAGCGGAATACAATGAGCAGTTCTTC
CDR3aa: CASSGSGESRLAEYNEQFF

abundance: -
d_gene: -
v_gene: TRBV27
j_gene: TRBJ1-2
CDR3nt: TGTGCCAGCAGTTTCCTCTCGGGTCGTCATGGCTACACCTTC
CDR3aa: CASSFLSGRHGYTF

abundance: few
d_gene: TRBD1
v_gene: TRBV7-8
j_gene: TRBJ2-7
CDR3nt: TGTGCCAGCAGCTCCTTTTACGTCGGGACAGCCTTCTACGAGCAGTACTTC
CDR3aa: CASSSFYVGTAFYEQYF

abundance: -
d_gene: -
v_gene: TRBV7-2
j_gene: TRBJ2-7
CDR3nt: TGTGCCAGCAACTTAAGCAGGGCTTACTACGAGCAGTACTTC
CDR3aa: CASNLSRAYYEQYF

abundance: -
d_gene: TRBD1
v_gene: TRBV27
j_gene: TRBJ2-1
CDR3nt: TGTGCCAGCAGTTTAGTCGGACAGGGCATGAATGAGCAGTTCTTC
CDR3aa: CASSLVGQGMNEQFF

abundance: -
d_gene: TRBD2
v_gene: TRBV11-1
j_gene: TRBJ2-7
CDR3nt: TGTGCCAGCAGCTTTATTAGCGGGAACCCCTACGAGCAGTACTTC
CDR3aa: CASSFISGNPYEQYF

abundance: few
d_gene: TRBD1
v_gene: TRBV7-6
j_gene: TRBJ1-5
CDR3nt: TGTGCCAGCAGCTCAGGGGGAACAAGACCCCAGCATTTT
CDR3aa: CASSSGGTRPQHF

abundance: few
d_gene: -
v_gene: TRBV27
j_gene: TRBJ1-5
CDR3nt: TGTGCCAGCAGTGAGTGGGTGGGCCAGCCCCAGCATTTT
CDR3aa: CASSEWVGQPQHF

abundance: -
d_gene: -
v_gene: TRBV4-1
j_gene: TRBJ2-3
CDR3nt: TGCGCCAGCAGCCAAGGAAGTCGGCAGGGAGGAGCGACAGATACGCAGTATTTT
CDR3aa: CASSQGSRQGGATDTQYF

abundance: -
d_gene: -
v_gene: TRBV15
j_gene: TRBJ1-2
CDR3nt: TGTGCCACCAGCAGAGACCTCGAGGAAATTGGCTACACCTTC
CDR3aa: CATSRDLEEIGYTF

abundance: -
d_gene: -
v_gene: TRBV7-2
j_gene: TRBJ1-2
CDR3nt: TGTGCCAGCAGCTCAGGACAGAGGGCTTATTATGGCTACACCTTC
CDR3aa: CASSSGQRAYYGYTF

abundance: -
d_gene: -
v_gene: TRBV4-3
j_gene: TRBJ1-1
CDR3nt: TGCGCCAGCAGCCAAGGGACATTGAGCTCATGGAACACTGAAGCTTTCTTT
CDR3aa: CASSQGTLSSWNTEAFF

abundance: -
d_gene: TRBD1
v_gene: TRBV10-3
j_gene: TRBJ1-1
CDR3nt: TGTGCCATCAGTGAGGGACAGGAGAACACTGAAGCTTTCTTT
CDR3aa: CAISEGQENTEAFF

abundance: -
d_gene: -
v_gene: TRBV7-6
j_gene: TRBJ1-1
CDR3nt: TGTGCCAGCAGCCCGGGGGACCTGGACACTGAAGCTTTCTTT
CDR3aa: CASSPGDLDTEAFF

abundance: many
d_gene: TRBD1
v_gene: TRBV7-8
j_gene: TRBJ1-5
CDR3nt: TGTGCCAGCAGCTTACTGGGCGGGACAGGGGGCAATCAGCCCCAGCATTTT
CDR3aa: CASSLLGGTGGNQPQHF

abundance: many
d_gene: -
v_gene: TRBV4-1
j_gene: TRBJ1-5
CDR3nt: TGCGCCAGCAGCCAATACCAAAATCAGCCCCAGCATTTT
CDR3aa: CASSQYQNQPQHF

abundance: -
d_gene: -
v_gene: TRBV4-1
j_gene: TRBJ1-5
CDR3nt: TGCGCCAGCAGCCAAGCCGCCAGGGCTGGTCAGCCCCAGCATTTT
CDR3aa: CASSQAARAGQPQHF

abundance: -
d_gene: -
v_gene: TRBV5-1
j_gene: TRBJ2-2
CDR3nt: TGCGCCAGCAGCTGGGGGTGGCAGACGAACACCGGGGAGCTGTTTTTT
CDR3aa: CASSWGWQTNTGELFF

abundance: -
d_gene: -
v_gene: TRBV6-1
j_gene: TRBJ1-1
CDR3nt: TGTGCCAGCAGTGAATGGCCAGCCAGGGACACTGAAGCTTTCTTT
CDR3aa: CASSEWPARDTEAFF

abundance: few
d_gene: -
v_gene: TRBV6-1
j_gene: TRBJ2-1
CDR3nt: TGTGCCAGCTTGACAGTCTACAATGAGCAGTTCTTC
CDR3aa: CASLTVYNEQFF